This T cell receptor (beta chain) was recovered during a study of cytotoxic CD8 clonotypes in ibrutinib-treated CLL. In germline, CDR1 is SGHAT, CDR2 FQNNGV. This CDR3 is built from 14 residues. Trimming cost V 5 bases and J 5 bases, with 12 bases left between them. Notes on this clone: Its specificity is not known.

Profiling relied on immunoSEQ multiplex PCR, and the TCRdb table lists in-frame clones only, not all of them. Of roughly 220,000 clones listed, 75% to 80% are singletons. The study, taken as a whole, reports: Samples from sustained-remission and progressing patients were taken at different times. Clonality, elevated at ibrutinib response, dropped back toward baseline at progression.

The rearrangement joins TRBV11-2 to TRBJ1-4, with D uncertain. Sequences were derived from PBMCs, sampled after 12 months of ibrutinib treatment. The receptor was isolated from a human donor with chronic lymphocytic leukemia. As DNA, the CDR3 is TGTGCCAGCAGCGGATTAGTCGAGAATGAAAAACTGTTTTTT. Translation gives CASSGLVENEKLFF. Based on the CDR3 plus reference TRBV11-2 and TRBJ1-4, the full variable domain is EAGVAQSPRYKIIEKRQSVAFWCNPISGHATLYWYQQILGQGPKLLIQFQNNGVVDDSQLPKDRFSAERLKGVDSTLKIQPAKLEDSAVYLCASSGLVENEKLFFGSGTQLSVL.